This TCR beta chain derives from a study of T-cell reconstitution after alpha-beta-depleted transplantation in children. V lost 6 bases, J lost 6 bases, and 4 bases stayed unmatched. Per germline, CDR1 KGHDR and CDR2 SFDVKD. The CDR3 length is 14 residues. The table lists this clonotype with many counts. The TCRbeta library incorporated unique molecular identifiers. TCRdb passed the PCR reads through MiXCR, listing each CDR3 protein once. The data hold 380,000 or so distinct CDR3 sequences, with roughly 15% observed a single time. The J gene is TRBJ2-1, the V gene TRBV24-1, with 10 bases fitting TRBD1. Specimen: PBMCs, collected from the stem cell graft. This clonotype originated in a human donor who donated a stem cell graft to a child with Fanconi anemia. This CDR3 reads CATSPGQGINEQFF. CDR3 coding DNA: TGTGCCACCAGTCCGGGACAGGGGATCAATGAGCAGTTCTTC.